This T cell receptor (beta chain) was sequenced in a study of blood T cell repertoires in COVID-19. The wider study: Sources were T cells, B-cell-depleted T cells, or PBMCs; the material itself was cDNA or gDNA.

Some clones are missing from TCRdb's copy, which holds only in-frame ones; the method was immunoSEQ multiplex PCR. The table shows 95,000 to 130,000 clones, with roughly nine tenths occurring only once. The CDR3 is made up of 15 amino acids. Unmatched junction bases numbered 3, after V lost 0 bases and J lost 5 bases. Germline assignment: CDR1 MNHNS and CDR2 SASEGT. Specimen: peripheral blood. The rearrangement joins TRBV6-1 to TRBJ2-1, with TRBD1 matching over 8 bases. This TCR derives from a human donor with active COVID-19. The donor label of this sample is uncertain. CDR3 bases: TGTGCCAGCAGTGAAGCCGGGACAGGTCACAATGAGCAGTTCTTC. Translation: CASSEAGTGHNEQFF.